The 8 T cell receptor beta chains in this list originate from one sample, sequenced in a study of cytomegalovirus exposure and HLA in healthy donors. Researchers ran the PCR with 60 Vbeta and 13 Jbeta primers. Using immunoSEQ multiplex PCR, the repertoire was profiled, and TCRdb retains in-frame clones only, with some absent. The data contain about 160,000 clones, approximately 80% of them singletons. Sequenced sample: PBMCs. These receptors came from a man aged 25-40 years in good health and CMV-seronegative.

The CDR3 spells CASSEMGASGVEPQHF. Here the CDR3 DNA reads TGTGCCAGCAGTGAAATGGGAGCCTCGGGGGTTGAGCCCCAGCATTTT. This chain connects TRBV25-1 to TRBJ1-5; tentatively, D is TRBD1 (5 bases). From germline, CDR1 is MGHDK and CDR2 SYGVNS. The CDR3 sequence is 16 residues long. Trimming took off 2 bases at V and 8 bases at J, with 19 bases between the two ends.

This clone was seen a single time. The genes are TRBV10-3 and TRBJ1-1; maybe TRBD1 (6 bases). Germline V lookup: CDR1 ENHRY, CDR2 SYGVKD. The CDR3 is 13 residues long. Trimming shortened V by 3 bases and J by 5 bases, and 10 bases separated the two germline ends. This chain's CDR3 is CAISDQGRTEAFF. As DNA, the CDR3 is TGTGCCATCAGTGATCAGGGGCGGACTGAAGCTTTCTTT.

This clone was counted only a few times. The rearrangement joins TRBV6-6 to TRBJ2-7; D perhaps matches TRBD1 (5 bases). Germline V CDR1 and CDR2: MNHNY, SVGAGI (reference sequence). Trimming took 5 bases from V and 2 from J, leaving 13 bases between them. The CDR3 covers 14 residues. The CDR3 loop reads CASSLRGGTYEQYF. The CDR3 region has the DNA TGTGCCAGCAGTCTAAGGGGCGGTACCTACGAGCAGTACTTC.

V gene TRBV30 combines with J gene TRBJ1-2, with D uncertain. Trimming shortened V by 0 bases and J by 8 bases, and 13 bases separated the two germline ends. Germline CDR1 and CDR2: GTSNPN and SVGIG (reference sequence). This CDR3 has 13 residues. The CDR3, as DNA: TGTGCCTGGAGTGTCTCGGGGTCGGGGGGCTACACCTTC. It codes for CAWSVSGSGGYTF.

The rearrangement joins TRBV9 to TRBJ2-1; TRBD2 matches 7 bases. Germline V gene sequence: CDR1 SGDLS, CDR2 YYNGEE. The CDR3 covers 15 residues. V was pared by 5 bases and J by 4 bases, with 9 bases of the junction left unmatched. The CDR3 spells CASRPGDYTYNEQFF. The CDR3 DNA is TGTGCCAGCAGGCCCGGGGACTACACGTACAATGAGCAGTTCTTC.

The chain combines TRBV6-5 with TRBJ1-1; D is undetermined. Germline lookup yields CDR1 MNHEY and CDR2 SVGAGI. V lost 6 bases to trimming and J lost 3 bases, with 8 bases between them. This CDR3 has 12 amino acids. CDR3 coding DNA: TGTGCCAGCAGCCCCCCGGACACTGAAGCTTTCTTT. Amino acids: CASSPPDTEAFF.

This clone was counted a few times. V usage is TRBV6-1 and J usage is TRBJ1-3; a possible D gene is TRBD1 (5 bases). The CDR3 totals 11 residues. V lost 8 bases to trimming and J lost 11 bases, with 13 bases between them. Germline loops: CDR1 MNHNS, CDR2 SASEGT. The chain's CDR3 is CASALGGAIYF. CDR3 coding DNA: TGTGCCAGCGCCCTCGGGGGGGCCATATATTTT.

V is TRBV15 and J is TRBJ1-5; D is undetermined. The CDR3 is 13 amino acids. Trimming took off 4 bases at V and 1 base at J, with 5 bases between the two ends. The V gene's germline CDR1 is LNHNV and CDR2 YYDKDF (reference sequence). The CDR3 nucleotides read TGTGCCACCAGCACGAGGAGCAATCAGCCCCAGCATTTT. It specifies CATSTRSNQPQHF.